This T cell receptor beta chain comes out of a study of OX40 agonist ivuxolimab in advanced cancers. Whole-study context: Of mixed ages from about 20 to 80 and averaging roughly 64 years, the group was approximately 84% male. Checkpoint inhibitors had been given previously to 35% to 50% of patients.

J gave up 3 bases and V 4 bases, and 6 bases lay outside the gene matches. CDR1 SGHDT and CDR2 YYEEEE come from the germline V gene. The CDR3 is made up of 15 amino acids. General study findings and limits: Among T cells, CD8+ cells averaged more expanded clones than CD4+ cells.

Method: immunoSEQ multiplex PCR; TCRdb's copy keeps in-frame clones and lacks some. The table has some 98,000 clones, 87% seen once. As for this clone: The antigen is unknown.

The chain couples TRBV5-6 to TRBJ1-4; TRBD1 agrees at 7 bases. The receptor comes from an adult with an advanced solid tumor such as melanoma, head and neck, liver or kidney cancer. This specimen consisted of CD4+ or CD8+ T cells sorted from blood, obtained in a trial of the OX40 agonist ivuxolimab. In DNA form, the CDR3 reads TGTGCCAGCAGCGCGCAGGGGGGGCCTAATGAAAAACTGTTTTTT. Translating gives CASSAQGGPNEKLFF.